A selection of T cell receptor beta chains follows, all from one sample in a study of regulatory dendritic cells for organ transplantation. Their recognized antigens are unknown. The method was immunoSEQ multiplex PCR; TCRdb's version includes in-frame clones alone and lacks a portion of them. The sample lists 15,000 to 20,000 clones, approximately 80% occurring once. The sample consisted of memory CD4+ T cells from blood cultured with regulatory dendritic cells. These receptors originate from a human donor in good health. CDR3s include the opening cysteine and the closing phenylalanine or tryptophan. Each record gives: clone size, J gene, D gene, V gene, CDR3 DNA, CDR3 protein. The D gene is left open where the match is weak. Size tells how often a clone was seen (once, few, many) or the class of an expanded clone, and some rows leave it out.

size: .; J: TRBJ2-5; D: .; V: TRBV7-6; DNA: TGTGCCAGCAGCTTAGGGCCCGAACAGGGAGAAGAGACCCAGTACTTC; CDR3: CASSLGPEQGEETQYF
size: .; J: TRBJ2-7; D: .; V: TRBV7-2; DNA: TGTGCCAGCAGCTTAGCGGGTGGAGAGCAGTACTTC; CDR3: CASSLAGGEQYF
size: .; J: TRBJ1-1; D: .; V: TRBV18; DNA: TGTGCCAGCTCACCACCGAACAGCTTGAACACTGAAGCTTTCTTT; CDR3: CASSPPNSLNTEAFF
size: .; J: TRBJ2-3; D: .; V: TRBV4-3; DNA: TGCGCCAGCAGCCAACTCAGTTCAGATACGCAGTATTTT; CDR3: CASSQLSSDTQYF
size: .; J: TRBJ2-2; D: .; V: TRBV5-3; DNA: TGTGCCAGAAGCTTTCGAGGGAGCAGTATCAACACCGGGGAGCTGTTTTTT; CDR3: CARSFRGSSINTGELFF
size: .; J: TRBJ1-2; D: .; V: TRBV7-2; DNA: TGTGCCAGCAGCCGTCCGTTGGCTTTAGGCTATGGCTACACCTTC; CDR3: CASSRPLALGYGYTF
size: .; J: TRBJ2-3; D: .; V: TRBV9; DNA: TGTGCCAGCAGCGTGGTCTCGCCGGGCAGCACAGATACGCAGTATTTT; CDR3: CASSVVSPGSTDTQYF
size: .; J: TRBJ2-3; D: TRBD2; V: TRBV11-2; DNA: TGTGCCAGCAGCTTCCCCGCTAGCGGGAGGGTAGATACGCAGTATTTT; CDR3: CASSFPASGRVDTQYF
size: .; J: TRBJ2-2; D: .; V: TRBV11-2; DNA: TGTGCCAGCAGCCGGGGACAACACACCGGGGAGCTGTTTTTT; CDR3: CASSRGQHTGELFF
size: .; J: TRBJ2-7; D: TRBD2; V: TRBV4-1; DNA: TGCGCCAGCAGCCGACCGGGACTAGAATCCTACGAGCAGTACTTC; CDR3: CASSRPGLESYEQYF
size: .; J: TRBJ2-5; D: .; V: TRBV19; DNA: TGTGCCAGTAGTATGATAACGGACCAAGAGACCCAGTACTTC; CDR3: CASSMITDQETQYF
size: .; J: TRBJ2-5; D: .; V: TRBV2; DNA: TGTGCCAGCAGTGATATGGCTAGTAGAAAAGAGACCCAGTACTTC; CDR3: CASSDMASRKETQYF
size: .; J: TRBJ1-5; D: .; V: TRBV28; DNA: TGTGCCAGCAGACCCGAAGGGGGATCAAATCAGCCCCAGCATTTT; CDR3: CASRPEGGSNQPQHF
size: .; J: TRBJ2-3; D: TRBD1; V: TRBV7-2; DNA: TGTGCCAGCAGCCGTTTGACAGGGGGCGGCGCAGATACGCAGTATTTT; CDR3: CASSRLTGGGADTQYF
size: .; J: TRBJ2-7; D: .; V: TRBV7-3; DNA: TGTGCCAGCAGCTTAGCAGGGACTCCCTACGAGCAGTACTTC; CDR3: CASSLAGTPYEQYF
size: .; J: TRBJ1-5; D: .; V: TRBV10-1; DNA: TGCGCCAGCGCTGGGCAGCCCCAGCATTTT; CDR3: CASAGQPQHF
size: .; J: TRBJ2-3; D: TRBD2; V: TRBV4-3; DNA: TGCGCCAGCAGCCAAGGGGAGGGCCACACAGATACGCAGTATTTT; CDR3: CASSQGEGHTDTQYF
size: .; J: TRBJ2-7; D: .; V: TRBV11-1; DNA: TGTGCCAGCAGCCCCGGCAGCCTCGATGGGTACGAGCAGTACTTC; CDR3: CASSPGSLDGYEQYF
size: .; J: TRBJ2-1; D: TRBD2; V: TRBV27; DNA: TGTGCCACACTGGGACTAGCGGGGGGGTACAATGAGCAGTTCTTC; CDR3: CATLGLAGGYNEQFF
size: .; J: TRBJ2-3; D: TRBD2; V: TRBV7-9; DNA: TGTGCCAGCAGCTCTCGGGGGGAGACTGATACGCAGTATTTT; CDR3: CASSSRGETDTQYF
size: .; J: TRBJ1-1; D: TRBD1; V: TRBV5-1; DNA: TGCGCCAGCAGCTTGCCTGGGACAGCCACTGAAGCTTTCTTT; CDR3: CASSLPGTATEAFF
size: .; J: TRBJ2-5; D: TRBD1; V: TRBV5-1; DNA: TGCGCCAGCAGCTCCGGACAGGGACGAGAGACCCAGTACTTC; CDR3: CASSSGQGRETQYF
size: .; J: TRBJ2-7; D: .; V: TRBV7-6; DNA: TGTGCCAGCAGCTTACGGGCAGGCCCCTACGAGCAGTACTTC; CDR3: CASSLRAGPYEQYF
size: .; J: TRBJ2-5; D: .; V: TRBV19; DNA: TGTGCCAGTAGTATACGGCTATTTGGGGAGACCCAGTACTTC; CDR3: CASSIRLFGETQYF
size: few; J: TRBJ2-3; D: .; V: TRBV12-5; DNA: TGTGCTAGTGGTTTCTCCTCGGTCCCTAGCACAGATACGCAGTATTTT; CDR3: CASGFSSVPSTDTQYF
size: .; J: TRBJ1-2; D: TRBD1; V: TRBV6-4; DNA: TGTGCCAGCAGTCCAGGGGGCCTAGACTATGGCTACACCTTC; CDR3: CASSPGGLDYGYTF
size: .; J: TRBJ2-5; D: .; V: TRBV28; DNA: TGTGCCAGCACCCTAAACTATAGGGGCCTCCAAGAGACCCAGTACTTC; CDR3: CASTLNYRGLQETQYF
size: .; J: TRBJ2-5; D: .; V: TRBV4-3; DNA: TGCGCCAGCAGCCAAGATCCCGAAAGGGAGACCCAGTACTTC; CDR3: CASSQDPERETQYF
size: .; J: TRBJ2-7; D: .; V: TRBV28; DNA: TGTGCCAGCAGGTCTAGCTTCCGTCTGGGTTACGAGCAGTACTTC; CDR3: CASRSSFRLGYEQYF
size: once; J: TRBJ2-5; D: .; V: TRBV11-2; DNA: TGTGCCAGCAGGGCCCCGGGGGGCCACCAAGAGACCCAGTACTTC; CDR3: CASRAPGGHQETQYF
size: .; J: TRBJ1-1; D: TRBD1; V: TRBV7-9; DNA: TGTGCCAGCAGCCCCCCCCTTAAGGGGGCGAACACTGAAGCTTTCTTT; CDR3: CASSPPLKGANTEAFF